One TCR beta chain is described in this entry. The antigen it binds to is not known. Base qualities are missing; no much larger clone stands one base away. Within the sample, other DNA sequences also encode this same CDR3. Via the germline V gene, CDR1 is MNHEY and CDR2 SVGAGI. Including the terminal cysteine and phenylalanine, the CDR3 comprises 10 residues. Just the 30-base CDR3 DNA is kept, in frame starting at base 1. V lost 4 bases and J lost 5 bases; the stretch between them is 2 bases long. Using the deep immunoSEQ assay, TCR CDR3 regions were amplified from genomic DNA by multiplex PCR. Extracted genomic DNA from each cell subset was distributed evenly across all wells of several immunoSEQ 96-well plates, and each plate was treated as a replicate. For sorted subsets, roughly 200 ng genomic DNA, equal to tens of thousands of T cell genomes, was loaded into each replicate PCR. The purified libraries were quantified using a Qubit 3.0 fluorometer, sized with a Bioanalyzer 2100, and then quantified again using the KAPA Library Quantification kit. A separate single-read 150-cycle Illumina NextSeq 550 flow cell was used to sequence each immunoSEQ 96-well plate. From the authors' description of their analysis: The immunoSEQ output contained only junctional sequences without quality scores, so filtering could not match that applied to full-length reads. Sequences were annotated with PyIR, a Python wrapper for IgBLAST v1.9, using IMGT germline references to assign V/J genes and CDR3. Reads with weak V/J assignments (E-value above 1e-6), missing CDR3, stop codons, out-of-frame junctions, or ambiguous translated residues were removed. V3J clonotypes were defined as sequences sharing the same inferred V gene, J gene, and CDR3 amino acid sequence. Percentage overlap between repertoires was computed as shared unique clonotypes divided by the size of the smaller repertoire. Repertoire richness was assessed with RTK rarefaction, the Chao1 estimator, and Recon v2.1 estimates of unobserved clonotypes. For all TCRbeta clonotypes obtained by the gDNA method from several donors, generation probabilities were computed with OLGA. What TCRdb holds here is the immuneACCESS table cut down to in-frame rearrangements. Part of the clones is not present; checked against another copy, under half of the missing clones reflect an unresolved V gene, and the others are unexplained. V, J and clone size are those of that table, while D and trimming were read from the DNA. This sample has some 200,000 clones in its table, and approximately 61% of those were observed once. The ten largest make up 8% to 13% of the sample.

The donors were healthy, HIV-negative adults with no recently reported acute infections or vaccinations. Only Caucasian adults living in Nashville, Tennessee, USA were represented among the donors. CD4+ T cells were enriched through magnetic negative selection, after which naive cells were positively selected on CD45RA and the remaining negative fraction served as the memory subset. Blood was obtained by leukapheresis, after which PBMCs were separated by Ficoll-Histopaque density gradient centrifugation and cryopreserved in liquid nitrogen vapor phase. Purity and quantity of every magnetically sorted T cell population were checked by analytical flow cytometry. Genomic DNA was isolated from every sorted fraction and measured by UV absorbance on a Nanodrop 2000c. This record comes from a study of shared clonotypes between healthy human individuals (dated by TCRdb to the early 2020s). A note on the overall study: Three men and a couple of women, aged 18 to 49 years, made up the cohort. Per donor, three plates each were used for CD4 naive and CD4 memory, two for CD8 naive, and one for CD8 memory. To estimate repertoire size and how much clonotype sharing occurs between individuals, the study deeply sequenced the blood TCR repertoires of 5 or 6 healthy adults. To increase sequencing depth and limit assay-specific biases, different laboratories used diverse techniques to prepare libraries and sequence TCR repertoires. Each donor's leukapheresis produced roughly between roughly 0.85 and 9.5 billion PBMCs. The investigation overall reported the following: Pairwise subsampling indicated that sequencing depth was expected to affect the degree of clonotype sharing among donors. Sharing across several donors was observed for 4.5% to 6.5% of naive CD4, less than 4% of naive CD8, over 2% of memory CD4, and less than 0.45% of memory CD8 clonotypes. Estimated clonotype richness was generally larger for naive than for memory subsets. The small number of donors limited the genetic and exposure-history diversity represented. Incomplete sequencing was indicated by rarefaction of sorted-subset datasets, despite the large sequencing depth. Compared with non-shared clonotypes, clonotypes shared by all four sorted-subset donors had higher generation probabilities. Sampling was restricted to blood, and TCR repertoires in tissue are likely to differ from TCR repertoires in blood.

The V and J genes are TRBV6-5 and TRBJ1-1, with the D gene not clear enough to name. The sequenced sample was memory CD4+ T cells sorted from blood. The cell subset or site label corresponds to: CD45RA-negative fraction. This sequence was found in a young man in good health. The CDR3 protein: CASSLTEAFF. The sequence in DNA is TGTGCCAGCAGTTTAACTGAAGCTTTCTTT.